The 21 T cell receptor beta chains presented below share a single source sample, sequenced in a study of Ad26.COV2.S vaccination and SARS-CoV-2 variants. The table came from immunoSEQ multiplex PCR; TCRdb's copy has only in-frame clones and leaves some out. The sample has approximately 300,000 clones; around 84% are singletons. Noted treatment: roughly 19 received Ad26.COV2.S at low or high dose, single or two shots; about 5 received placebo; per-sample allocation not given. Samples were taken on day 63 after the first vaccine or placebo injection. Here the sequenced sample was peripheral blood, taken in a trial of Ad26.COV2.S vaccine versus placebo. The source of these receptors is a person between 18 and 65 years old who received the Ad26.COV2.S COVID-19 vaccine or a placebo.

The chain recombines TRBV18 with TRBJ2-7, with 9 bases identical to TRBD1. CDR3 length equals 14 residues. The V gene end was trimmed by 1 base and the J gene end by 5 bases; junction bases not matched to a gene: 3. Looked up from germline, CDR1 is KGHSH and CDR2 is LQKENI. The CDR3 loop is CASSPRTGADEQYF. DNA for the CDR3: TGTGCCAGCTCACCACGGACAGGGGCCGACGAGCAGTACTTC.

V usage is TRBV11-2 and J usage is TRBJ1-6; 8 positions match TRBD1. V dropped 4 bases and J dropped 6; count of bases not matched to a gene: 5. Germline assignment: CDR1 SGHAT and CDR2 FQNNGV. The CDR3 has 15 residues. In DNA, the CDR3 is TGTGCCAGCAGCTACACGACAGGGGCTAATTCACCCCTCCACTTT. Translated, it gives CASSYTTGANSPLHF.

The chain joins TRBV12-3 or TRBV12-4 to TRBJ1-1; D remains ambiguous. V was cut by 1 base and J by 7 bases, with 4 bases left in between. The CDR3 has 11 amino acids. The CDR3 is CASSLGYEAFF. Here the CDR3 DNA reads TGTGCCAGCAGTTTAGGGTATGAAGCTTTCTTT.

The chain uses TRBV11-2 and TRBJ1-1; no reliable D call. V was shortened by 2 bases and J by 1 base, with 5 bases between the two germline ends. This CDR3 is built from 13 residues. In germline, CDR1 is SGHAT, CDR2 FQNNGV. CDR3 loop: CASSLKENTEAFF. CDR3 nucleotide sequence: TGTGCCAGCAGCTTAAAGGAGAACACTGAAGCTTTCTTT.

The CDR3 here is CASSVGVLRTGNYGYTF. The CDR3 coding sequence is TGTGCCAGCAGCGTAGGAGTACTTAGGACAGGGAACTATGGCTACACCTTC. This chain uses TRBV9 with TRBJ1-2; 8 bases agree with TRBD1. The CDR3 extends over 17 amino acids. V shed 0 bases, J shed 2 bases, and the junction held 9 bases outside the gene matches. Germline CDR1 reads SGDLS; CDR2 reads YYNGEE.

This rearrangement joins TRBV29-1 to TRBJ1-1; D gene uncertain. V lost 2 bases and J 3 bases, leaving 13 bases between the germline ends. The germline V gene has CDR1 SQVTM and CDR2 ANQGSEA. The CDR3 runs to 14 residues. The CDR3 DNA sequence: TGCAGCGTTGAAAATTGGGCCCAGGACACTGAAGCTTTCTTT. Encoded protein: CSVENWAQDTEAFF.

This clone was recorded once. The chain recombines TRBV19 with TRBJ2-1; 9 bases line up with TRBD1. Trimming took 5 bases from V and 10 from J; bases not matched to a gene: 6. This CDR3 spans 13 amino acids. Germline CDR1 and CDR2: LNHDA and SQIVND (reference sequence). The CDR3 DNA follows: TGTGCCAGTAGTTCGGGACAGGGTCCAGAGCAGTTCTTC. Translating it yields CASSSGQGPEQFF. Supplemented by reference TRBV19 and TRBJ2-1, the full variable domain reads DGGITQSPKYLFRKEGQNVTLSCEQNLNHDAMYWYRQDPGQGLRLIYYSQIVNDFQKGDIAEGYSVSREKKESFPLTVTSAQKNPTAFYLCASSSGQGPEQFFGPGTRLTVL.

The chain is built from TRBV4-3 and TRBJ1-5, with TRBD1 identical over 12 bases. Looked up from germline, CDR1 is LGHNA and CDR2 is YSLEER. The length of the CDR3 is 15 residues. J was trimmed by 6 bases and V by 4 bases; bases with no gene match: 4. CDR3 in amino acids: CASSLGQGAGQPQHF. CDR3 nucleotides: TGCGCCAGCAGCCTGGGACAGGGGGCGGGTCAGCCCCAGCATTTT.

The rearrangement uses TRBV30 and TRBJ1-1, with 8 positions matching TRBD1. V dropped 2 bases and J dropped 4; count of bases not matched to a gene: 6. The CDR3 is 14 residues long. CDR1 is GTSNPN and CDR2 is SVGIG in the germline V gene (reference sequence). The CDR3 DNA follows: TGTGCCTGGAGTACCGGACAGGGAGGCACTGAAGCTTTCTTT. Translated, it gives CAWSTGQGGTEAFF.

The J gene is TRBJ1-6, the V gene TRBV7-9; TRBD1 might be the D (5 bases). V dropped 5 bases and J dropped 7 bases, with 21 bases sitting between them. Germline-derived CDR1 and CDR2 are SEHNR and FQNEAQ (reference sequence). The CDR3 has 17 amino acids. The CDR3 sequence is CASSRPGAPTENSPLHF. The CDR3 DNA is TGTGCCAGCAGCCGACCCGGGGCCCCGACAGAGAATTCACCCCTCCACTTT. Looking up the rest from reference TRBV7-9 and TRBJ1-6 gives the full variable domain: DTGVSQNPRHKITKRGQNVTFRCDPISEHNRLYWYRQTLGQGPEFLTYFQNEAQLEKSRLLSDRFSAERPKGSFSTLEIQRTEQGDSAMYLCASSRPGAPTENSPLHFGNGTRLTVT.

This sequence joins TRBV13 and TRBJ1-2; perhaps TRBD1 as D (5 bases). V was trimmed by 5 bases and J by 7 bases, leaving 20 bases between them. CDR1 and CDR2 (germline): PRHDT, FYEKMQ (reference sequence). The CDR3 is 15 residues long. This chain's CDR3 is CASSDPFQGPGGYTF. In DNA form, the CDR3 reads TGTGCCAGCAGCGACCCATTCCAGGGCCCTGGTGGCTACACCTTC.

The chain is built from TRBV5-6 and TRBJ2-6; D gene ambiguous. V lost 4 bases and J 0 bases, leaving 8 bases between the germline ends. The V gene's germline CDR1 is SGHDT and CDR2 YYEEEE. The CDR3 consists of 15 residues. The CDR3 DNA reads TGTGCCAGCAGCCCCGGGTACTCTGGGGCCAACGTCCTGACTTTC. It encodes CASSPGYSGANVLTF.

CDR3 sequence reads: CASRYGGHGTGDTQYF. CDR3 bases: TGCGCCAGCAGGTACGGGGGCCATGGAACAGGGGATACGCAGTATTTT. The chain is built from TRBV5-1 and TRBJ2-3; the D call may be TRBD1 or TRBD2 (6 bases each). Trimming pared 5 bases from V and 6 bases from J, leaving 22 bases between. CDR1 SGHRS and CDR2 YFSETQ come from the germline V gene. This CDR3 spans 16 amino acids. The full variable domain, completed using reference TRBV5-1 and TRBJ2-3, is KAGVTQTPRYLIKTRGQQVTLSCSPISGHRSVSWYQQTPGQGLQFLFEYFSETQRNKGNFPGRFSGRQFSNSRSEMNVSTLELGDSALYLCASRYGGHGTGDTQYFGPGTRLTVL.

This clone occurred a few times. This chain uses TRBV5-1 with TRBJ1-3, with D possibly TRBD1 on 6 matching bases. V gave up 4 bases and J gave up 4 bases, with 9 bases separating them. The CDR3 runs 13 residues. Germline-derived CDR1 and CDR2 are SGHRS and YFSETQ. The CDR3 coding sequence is TGCGCCAGCAGCCGGGACATCGGAAACACCATATATTTT. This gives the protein CASSRDIGNTIYF.

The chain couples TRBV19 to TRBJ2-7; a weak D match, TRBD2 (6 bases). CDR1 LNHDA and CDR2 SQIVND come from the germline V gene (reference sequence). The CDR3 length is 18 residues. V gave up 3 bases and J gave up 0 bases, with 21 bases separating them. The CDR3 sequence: CASSIWGTGLPSSYEQYF. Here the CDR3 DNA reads TGTGCCAGTAGTATTTGGGGGACTGGGCTCCCAAGCTCCTACGAGCAGTACTTC.

DNA of the CDR3: TGTGCCAGCAGTTACTCCCAGACAGGGGCGGGTCGTGAGCAGTTCTTC. Amino acid sequence: CASSYSQTGAGREQFF. The chain links TRBV6-5 to TRBJ2-1; 8 positions match TRBD1. The germline gives CDR1 MNHEY, CDR2 SVGAGI. The trim removed 0 bases at V and 9 bases at J, leaving 10 bases unmatched. The CDR3 extends over 16 amino acids.

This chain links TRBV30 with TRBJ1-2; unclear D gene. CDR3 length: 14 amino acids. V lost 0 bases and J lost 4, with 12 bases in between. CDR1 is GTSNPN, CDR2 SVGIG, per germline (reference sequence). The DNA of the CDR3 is TGTGCCTGGAGTGTATCCTCCGTAGGCTATGGCTACACCTTC. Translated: CAWSVSSVGYGYTF.

CDR3 sequence: CASSYQGPPYGYTF. CDR3 nucleotides: TGTGCCAGCAGTTACCAGGGGCCGCCCTATGGCTACACCTTC. This chain links TRBV6-5 with TRBJ1-2, with a tentative D call TRBD1 (6 bases). The CDR3 length is 14 residues. Germline loops: CDR1 MNHEY, CDR2 SVGAGI. Trimming took 2 bases from V and 4 from J, leaving 11 bases between them.

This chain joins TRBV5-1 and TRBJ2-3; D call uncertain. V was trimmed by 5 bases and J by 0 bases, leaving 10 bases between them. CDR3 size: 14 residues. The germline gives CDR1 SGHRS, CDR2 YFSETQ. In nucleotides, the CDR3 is TGCGCCAGCAGGGATTATCCTAGCACAGATACGCAGTATTTT. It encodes CASRDYPSTDTQYF.

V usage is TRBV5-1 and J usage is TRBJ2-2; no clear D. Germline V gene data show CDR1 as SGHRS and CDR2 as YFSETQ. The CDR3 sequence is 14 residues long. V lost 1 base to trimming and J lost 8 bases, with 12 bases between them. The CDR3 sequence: CASSLTAAVGELFF. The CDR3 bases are TGCGCCAGCAGCTTGACGGCAGCCGTGGGGGAGCTGTTTTTT.

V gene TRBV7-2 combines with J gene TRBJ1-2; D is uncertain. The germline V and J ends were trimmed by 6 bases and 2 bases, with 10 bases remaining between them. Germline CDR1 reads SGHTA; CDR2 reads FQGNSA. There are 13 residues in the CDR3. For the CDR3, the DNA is TGTGCCAGCAGTGGGTCGGGGAACTATGGCTACACCTTC. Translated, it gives CASSGSGNYGYTF.